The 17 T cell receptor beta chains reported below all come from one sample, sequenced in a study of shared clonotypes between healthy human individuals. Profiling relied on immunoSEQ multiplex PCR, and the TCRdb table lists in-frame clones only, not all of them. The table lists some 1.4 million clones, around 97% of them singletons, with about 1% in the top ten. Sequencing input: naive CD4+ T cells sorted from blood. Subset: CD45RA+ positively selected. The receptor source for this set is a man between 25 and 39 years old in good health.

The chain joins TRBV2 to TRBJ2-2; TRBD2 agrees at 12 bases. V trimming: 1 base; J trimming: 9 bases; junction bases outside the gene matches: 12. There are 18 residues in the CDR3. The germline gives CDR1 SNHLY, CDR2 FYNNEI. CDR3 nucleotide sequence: TGTGCCAGCAGTGAAGAGGGGAGACTAGCGGGAGTTAGCCGGGAGCTGTTTTTT. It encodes CASSEEGRLAGVSRELFF.

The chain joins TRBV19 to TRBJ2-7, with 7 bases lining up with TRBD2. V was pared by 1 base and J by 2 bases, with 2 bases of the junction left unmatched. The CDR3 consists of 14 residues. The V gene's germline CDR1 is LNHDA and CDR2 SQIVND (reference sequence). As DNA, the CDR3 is TGTGCCAGTAGTATAGCCAGCGGGACCTACGAGCAGTACTTC. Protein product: CASSIASGTYEQYF.

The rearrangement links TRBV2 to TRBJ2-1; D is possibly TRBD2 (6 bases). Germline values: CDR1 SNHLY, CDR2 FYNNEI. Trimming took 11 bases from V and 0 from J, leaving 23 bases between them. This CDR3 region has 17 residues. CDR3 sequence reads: CAAPSGRRFSSYNEQFF. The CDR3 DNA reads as TGTGCCGCCCCGTCAGGGAGGCGCTTTTCCTCCTACAATGAGCAGTTCTTC.

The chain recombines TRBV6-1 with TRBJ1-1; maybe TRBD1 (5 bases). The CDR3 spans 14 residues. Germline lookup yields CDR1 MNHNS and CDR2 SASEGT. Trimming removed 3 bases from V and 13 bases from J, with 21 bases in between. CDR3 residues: CASSDGGIGGIVFF. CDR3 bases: TGTGCCAGCAGTGATGGTGGTATCGGGGGGATAGTTTTCTTT.

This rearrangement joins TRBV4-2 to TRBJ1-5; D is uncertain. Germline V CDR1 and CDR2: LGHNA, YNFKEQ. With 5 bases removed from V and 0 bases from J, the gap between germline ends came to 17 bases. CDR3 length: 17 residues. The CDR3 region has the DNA TGTGCCAGCAGCGAACGTCGGACGGAATATAGCAATCAGCCCCAGCATTTT. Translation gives CASSERRTEYSNQPQHF.

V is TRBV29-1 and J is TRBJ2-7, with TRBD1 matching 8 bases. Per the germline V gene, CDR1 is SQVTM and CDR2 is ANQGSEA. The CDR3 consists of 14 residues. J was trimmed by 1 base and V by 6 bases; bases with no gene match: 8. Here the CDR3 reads CSVSGGVRSYEQYF. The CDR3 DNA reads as TGCAGCGTCTCAGGGGGCGTGAGGTCCTACGAGCAGTACTTC.

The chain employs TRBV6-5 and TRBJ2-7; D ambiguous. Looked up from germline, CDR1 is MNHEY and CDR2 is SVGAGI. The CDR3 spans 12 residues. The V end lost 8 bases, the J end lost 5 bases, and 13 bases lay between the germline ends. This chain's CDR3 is CASRDRVDEQYF. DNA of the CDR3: TGTGCCAGCCGTGATAGAGTGGACGAGCAGTACTTC.

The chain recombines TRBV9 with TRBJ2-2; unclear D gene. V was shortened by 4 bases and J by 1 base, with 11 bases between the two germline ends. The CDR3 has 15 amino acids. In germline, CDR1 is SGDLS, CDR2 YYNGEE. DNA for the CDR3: TGTGCCAGCAGCCGTGAGACCGAGAACACCGGGGAGCTGTTTTTT. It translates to CASSRETENTGELFF.

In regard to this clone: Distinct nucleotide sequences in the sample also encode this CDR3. CDR3 sequence (DNA): TGTGCCAGCAGCACGACCGGGCAGTCCTACGAGCAGTACTTC. This gives the protein CASSTTGQSYEQYF. V is TRBV9 and J is TRBJ2-7; no clear D gene. Germline CDR1 reads SGDLS; CDR2 reads YYNGEE. The CDR3 is made up of 14 amino acids. The germline V and J ends were trimmed by 4 bases and 1 base, with 12 bases remaining between them.

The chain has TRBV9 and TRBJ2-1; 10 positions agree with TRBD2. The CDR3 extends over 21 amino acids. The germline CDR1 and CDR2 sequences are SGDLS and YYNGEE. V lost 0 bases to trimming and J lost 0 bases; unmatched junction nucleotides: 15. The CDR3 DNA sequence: TGTGCCAGCAGCGTAGCCCCCCAGAGGCTGGGACTAGCGACCTCCTACAATGAGCAGTTCTTC. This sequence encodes CASSVAPQRLGLATSYNEQFF. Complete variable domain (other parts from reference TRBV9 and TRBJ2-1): DSGVTQTPKHLITATGQRVTLRCSPRSGDLSVYWYQQSLDQGLQFLIQYYNGEERAKGNILERFSAQQFPDLHSELNLSSLELGDSALYFCASSVAPQRLGLATSYNEQFFGPGTRLTVL.

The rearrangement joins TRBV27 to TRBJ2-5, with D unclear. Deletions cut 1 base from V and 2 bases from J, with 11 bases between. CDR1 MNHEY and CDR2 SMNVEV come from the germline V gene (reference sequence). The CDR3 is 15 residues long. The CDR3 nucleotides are TGTGCCAGCAGTTTATTTGGAATCCTACAAGAGACCCAGTACTTC. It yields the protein CASSLFGILQETQYF.

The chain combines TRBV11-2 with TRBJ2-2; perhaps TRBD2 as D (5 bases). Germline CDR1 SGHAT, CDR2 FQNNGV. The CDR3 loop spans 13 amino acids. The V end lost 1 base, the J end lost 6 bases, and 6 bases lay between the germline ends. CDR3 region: CASSLVGAGELFF. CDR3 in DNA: TGTGCCAGCAGCTTAGTCGGGGCCGGGGAGCTGTTTTTT. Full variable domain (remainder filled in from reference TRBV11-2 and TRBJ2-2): EAGVAQSPRYKIIEKRQSVAFWCNPISGHATLYWYQQILGQGPKLLIQFQNNGVVDDSQLPKDRFSAERLKGVDSTLKIQPAKLEDSAVYLCASSLVGAGELFFGEGSRLTVL.

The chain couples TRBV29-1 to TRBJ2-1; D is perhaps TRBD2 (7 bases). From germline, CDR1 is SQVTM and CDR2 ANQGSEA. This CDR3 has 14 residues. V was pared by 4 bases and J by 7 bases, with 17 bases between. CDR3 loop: CSVVGGRQVNEQFF. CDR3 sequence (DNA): TGCAGCGTTGTCGGCGGGAGACAGGTGAATGAGCAGTTCTTC.

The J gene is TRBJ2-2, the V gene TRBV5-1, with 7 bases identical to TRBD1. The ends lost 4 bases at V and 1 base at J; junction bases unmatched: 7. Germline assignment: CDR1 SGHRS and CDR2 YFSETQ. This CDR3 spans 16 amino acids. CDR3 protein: CASSPEGGENTGELFF. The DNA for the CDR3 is TGCGCCAGCAGCCCGGAAGGGGGCGAGAACACCGGGGAGCTGTTTTTT.

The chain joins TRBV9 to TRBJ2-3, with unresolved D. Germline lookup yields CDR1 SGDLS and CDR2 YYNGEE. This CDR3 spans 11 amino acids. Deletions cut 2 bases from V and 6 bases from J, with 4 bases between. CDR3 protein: CASSVDDTQYF. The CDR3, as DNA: TGTGCCAGCAGCGTTGATGATACGCAGTATTTT. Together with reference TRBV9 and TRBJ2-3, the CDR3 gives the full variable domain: DSGVTQTPKHLITATGQRVTLRCSPRSGDLSVYWYQQSLDQGLQFLIQYYNGEERAKGNILERFSAQQFPDLHSELNLSSLELGDSALYFCASSVDDTQYFGPGTRLTVL.

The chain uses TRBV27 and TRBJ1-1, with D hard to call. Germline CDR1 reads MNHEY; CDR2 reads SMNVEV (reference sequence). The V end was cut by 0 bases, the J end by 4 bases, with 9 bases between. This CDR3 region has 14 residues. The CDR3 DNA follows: TGTGCCAGCAGTTTATCTCGGGTTGGCACTGAAGCTTTCTTT. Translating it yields CASSLSRVGTEAFF.

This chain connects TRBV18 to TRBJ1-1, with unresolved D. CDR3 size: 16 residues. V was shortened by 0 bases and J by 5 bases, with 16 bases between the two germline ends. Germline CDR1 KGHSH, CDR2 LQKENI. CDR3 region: CASSPPVGGLRTEAFF. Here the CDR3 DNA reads TGTGCCAGCTCACCACCGGTTGGAGGGCTTAGGACTGAAGCTTTCTTT.